This T cell receptor (beta chain) comes out of a study of blood T cell repertoires in COVID-19. Study context: Spain, Italy and the United States supplied samples that represented acute and convalescent COVID-19. In each case, the material was cDNA or gDNA derived from T cells, B-cell-depleted T cells, or PBMCs.

In the original analysis: Cell counts per sample came from amplifying reference gene primers. Using immunoSEQ multiplex PCR, the repertoire was profiled, and TCRdb retains in-frame clones only, with some absent. V and J calls and clone size are given by that table; D and trimming were obtained from the DNA. Of 110,000 to 150,000 clones in the sample, around 79% were seen once. This clone was seen ten or more times. CDR1 is SGHAT, CDR2 FQNNGV, per germline. The CDR3 extends over 15 amino acids. J was trimmed by 9 bases and V by 2 bases; bases with no gene match: 10. The V and J genes are TRBV11-2 and TRBJ2-1, with TRBD1 matching 7 bases. The TCR comes from a man aged 50 to 59 with active or convalescent COVID-19. Source material: peripheral blood. This CDR3 is CASSLMGQPLGEQFF. The CDR3 nucleotides are TGTGCCAGCAGCTTAATGGGACAGCCGTTGGGTGAGCAGTTCTTC.